This TCR beta chain was recovered during a study of blood T cell repertoires in COVID-19 (TCRdb year 2020). About the full investigation: The collaborator samples originated in the United States, Italy and Spain and spanned the acute and convalescent phases of COVID-19. The material from the prospective study consisted of cDNA or gDNA derived from T cells, B-cell-depleted T cells, or PBMCs. The dataset comprised deeply sampled blood TCRbeta repertoires from subjects exposed to, actively infected with, or recovered from COVID-19. The repertoires were released in a freely available public database intended as a resource for research on the immune response to SARS-CoV-2. The samples were drawn from the first 160 participants of the ongoing ImmuneRACE study and from some 1,300 subjects provided by 6 global collaborators. The sample metadata nearly always contained a de-identified subject ID, COVID-19 status, age in years and sex. Where available, HLA class I and class II types were obtained from metadata supplied by the sample provider rather than from assay-based typing.

Participants in the prospective study were aged about 18 to 95 years, lived in over 20 United States geographic areas, and enrolled through a virtual design. In the prospective study, participants were assigned to cohorts based on the clinical history participants reported in a screening survey and a study questionnaire. For ImmuneRACE Cohort 3, a participant was defined as recovered based on two consecutive negative NP/OP PCR tests, clearance by a healthcare professional, or resolution of symptoms. In the prospective study, whole blood, serum and a nasopharyngeal or oropharyngeal swab were collected from each participant by mobile phlebotomists. Additional blood draws and questionnaires over an approximately 2-month period could optionally be provided by prospective study participants. Before DNA extraction, prospective study blood samples were shipped either frozen or at room temperature. TCRbeta CDR3 regions were amplified from genomic DNA using the immunoSEQ Assay, a bias-controlled multiplex PCR. The source study handled its data this way. Within the assay, amplification of reference gene primers was used to estimate how many nucleated cells each sample contained. To quantify the absolute abundance of each unique TCRbeta CDR3 rearrangement, sequence reads were collapsed and filtered. For each sample, productive Simpson clonality was calculated by taking the square root of Simpson's diversity index across productive rearrangements. Drawn from immuneACCESS, this table holds only the in-frame rearrangements with V and J called that TCRdb kept. Clones are partly lost; checked studies trace under half to an unresolved V gene and leave the rest unexplained. The V and J calls and clone size were taken over from that table, and D and trimming were inferred from the DNA. A total of approximately 400,000 clones appear in this sample, around 86% of them only once. The ten top clones hold approximately 5% of the sample.

Trimming takes 1 base off V and 7 bases off J; junction bases not matched to a gene: 1. The germline V gene provides CDR1 LGHNA and CDR2 YSLEER. The CDR3 goes from the cysteine to the phenylalanine over 15 residues. The read is trimmed to its CDR3 DNA, 45 bases read in frame from base 1. Broad study findings and their caveats: Clinical and demographic metadata were provided uncurated, with the amount varying by source and participant.

Notes on this clone: Its binding antigen is unknown. Per-nucleotide qualities are absent, and no much larger clonotype sits a single base away.

Sequenced material: PBMCs or T cells enriched from blood (not recorded which). The chain couples TRBV4-3 to TRBJ1-6; the central 10 bases match TRBD1. The sequence came from a woman between 50 and 59 years old who had recovered from COVID-19. This receptor has the CDR3 CASSQGTGGNSPLHF. The DNA sequence reads TGCGCCAGCAGCCAAGGGACAGGGGGGAATTCACCCCTCCACTTT.